The present T cell receptor (beta chain) was sequenced within a study of human T cells and chemical hapten exposure. Per germline, CDR1 MDHEN and CDR2 SYDVKM. The length of the CDR3 is 21 residues. V shed 5 bases and J shed 0 bases, with 26 bases lying between them. Sample time point: patch test 3, about 24 weeks after DPC sensitization. Indicated treatment: therapeutic diphenylcyclopropenone sensitization with weekly scalp DPC. TCRdb analysed the RACE reads with MiXCR anew, one entry per CDR3 protein. The sample lists over 80,000 distinct CDR3 sequences, approximately 11% seen once, with around 1.1% in the top ten.

The sequence was obtained from a young woman with alopecia areata. Some clones in this sample may be carry-over from other donors' samples. The sample consisted of whole blood, taken in connection with sensitization to the hapten diphenylcyclopropenone (DPC). This sequence joins TRBV28 and TRBJ2-6, with a possible D match to TRBD1 (6 bases). The CDR3 sequence is CASSGITGKLVLPSGANVLTF. The CDR3 bases are TGTGCCAGCAGTGGGATTACAGGGAAACTCGTACTACCCTCTGGGGCCAACGTCCTGACTTTC.